This TCR beta chain stems from a study of a mutant IDH1 vaccine in newly diagnosed glioma. Study-wide context: Patients had received radiotherapy, temozolomide, or both previously, most receiving both.

The time point was: week 5, during vaccination. Alongside topical imiquimod, each dose of vaccine comprised 300 ug of mutant IDH1 20-mer peptide. To note about this clone: Its target is unknown.

Profiled with immunoSEQ multiplex PCR; TCRdb holds only in-frame clones, not every one. The sample has about 25,000 clones, roughly 77% seen once. Trimming pared 7 bases from V and 3 bases from J, leaving 12 bases between. Per germline, CDR1 SEHNR and CDR2 FQNEAQ (reference sequence). This CDR3 spans 13 amino acids. The receptor comes from a man aged 35-49 years with glioma. This chain uses TRBV7-9 with TRBJ1-1, with D possibly being TRBD1 (6 bases). Specimen: PBMCs, collected from a glioma patient whose treatment included an IDH1 peptide vaccine. The CDR3 nucleotides read TGTGCCAGCACACAGGGAGGGGACACTGAAGCTTTCTTT. It encodes CASTQGGDTEAFF.